Below, 15 T cell receptor beta chains from the same sample are listed, as sequenced in a study of blood T cell repertoires in COVID-19. Data came from immunoSEQ multiplex PCR; TCRdb stores just in-frame clones and leaves some out. The sample yields about 270,000 clones, around 86% seen once. Sequenced: PBMCs or T cells enriched from blood (not recorded which). Receptors were obtained from a woman between 18 and 30 years old who had recovered from COVID-19.

The rearrangement joins TRBV9 to TRBJ2-1, with a weak D call TRBD2 (6 bases). This CDR3 region has 16 residues. Trimming removed 3 bases at V and 5 bases at J, with 18 bases between. The germline V gene encodes CDR1 SGDLS and CDR2 YYNGEE. The CDR3 sequence is CASSENMGLRNNEQFF. The CDR3 DNA reads TGTGCCAGCAGCGAAAACATGGGACTCAGAAACAATGAGCAGTTCTTC.

For this clone: This same CDR3 is encoded by further DNA sequences in the sample. The chain combines TRBV12-3 or TRBV12-4 with TRBJ1-2; TRBD1 might be the D (5 bases). The CDR3 sequence is 11 residues long. V was trimmed by 6 bases and J by 6 bases, leaving 8 bases between them. In DNA, the CDR3 is TGTGCCAGCAGCCCGGGGGATGGCTACACCTTC. Its translation is CASSPGDGYTF.

The chain employs TRBV30 and TRBJ1-1; D not certain. The CDR3 covers 13 residues. Germline V gives CDR1 GTSNPN, CDR2 SVGIG (reference sequence). V was shortened by 0 bases and J by 2 bases, with 7 bases between the two germline ends. DNA of the CDR3: TGTGCCTGGAGTGTACGGAGAAACACTGAAGCTTTCTTT. As protein: CAWSVRRNTEAFF.

CDR3 amino acids: CASSLGQDFSYNEQFF. The CDR3, as DNA: TGTGCCAGCAGCTTGGGGCAGGATTTTTCCTACAATGAGCAGTTCTTC. The chain couples TRBV5-4 to TRBJ2-1; D unclear. The CDR3 extends over 16 amino acids. Trimming shortened V by 0 bases and J by 1 base, and 11 bases separated the two germline ends. Germline lookup yields CDR1 SGHNT and CDR2 YYREEE (reference sequence).

This chain links TRBV15 with TRBJ2-7; 8 bases fit TRBD2. CDR1 is LNHNV and CDR2 is YYDKDF in the germline V gene (reference sequence). Trimming cost V 3 bases and J 5 bases; bases outside gene matches: 6. The CDR3 is 14 residues long. Written as DNA, the CDR3 is TGTGCCACCAGCAGGAGCGGGAGTGGCCACGAGCAGTACTTC. Protein sequence: CATSRSGSGHEQYF. The full variable domain, rest sourced from reference TRBV15 and TRBJ2-7, is DAMVIQNPRYQVTQFGKPVTLSCSQTLNHNVMYWYQQKSSQAPKLLFHYYDKDFNNEADTPDNFQSRRPNTSFCFLDIRSPGLGDTAMYLCATSRSGSGHEQYFGPGTRLTVT.

The count of this clone is one. The chain uses TRBV24-1 and TRBJ2-5, with a weak D call TRBD1 (7 bases). The V end was cut by 1 base, the J end by 4 bases, with 12 bases between. The CDR3 extends over 15 amino acids. Germline CDR1 is KGHDR and CDR2 is SFDVKD. The CDR3 DNA sequence: TGTGCCACCAGTGATTTTGGCAGGGGGGTAGAGACCCAGTACTTC. It encodes CATSDFGRGVETQYF.

The rearrangement uses TRBV11-3 and TRBJ1-2; a weak D match, TRBD1 (6 bases). The CDR3 length is 14 residues. Looked up from germline, CDR1 is SGHNT and CDR2 is YENEEA. Trimming took 5 bases from V and 6 from J, leaving 16 bases between them. CDR3 nucleotides: TGTGCCAGCAGCCTTGACCAGGGGATCGATGGCTACACCTTC. Translated: CASSLDQGIDGYTF.

V and J are TRBV5-1 and TRBJ2-7, with 8 positions matching TRBD1. The CDR3 runs 18 residues. CDR1 SGHRS and CDR2 YFSETQ come from the germline V gene. Trimming removed 3 bases from V and 2 bases from J; junction bases left unmatched: 16. CDR3 residues: CASSSLNRGSDFAYEQYF. In DNA form, the CDR3 reads TGCGCCAGCAGCTCCCTGAACAGGGGGTCGGATTTTGCCTACGAGCAGTACTTC.

This clone showed up just a few times. CDR3 amino acids: CASSPYPNRASGLYNEQFF. The CDR3 nucleotides read TGTGCCAGCAGTCCCTACCCTAACAGGGCTAGCGGACTCTACAATGAGCAGTTCTTC. This chain uses TRBV6-6 with TRBJ2-1; D is possibly TRBD2 (7 bases). CDR1 and CDR2 from the germline V gene are MNHNY and SVGAGI (reference sequence). V lost 5 bases to trimming and J lost 3 bases, with 26 bases between them. This CDR3 region has 19 residues.

The rearrangement uses TRBV7-9 and TRBJ2-1, with a tentative D call TRBD2 (5 bases). The germline V gene has CDR1 SEHNR and CDR2 FQNEAQ (reference sequence). The CDR3 extends over 12 amino acids. V dropped 4 bases and J dropped 8 bases, with 9 bases sitting between them. CDR3 protein: CASSSEGDEQFF. Here the CDR3 DNA reads TGTGCCAGCAGCTCCGAGGGCGATGAGCAGTTCTTC.

The V call is TRBV7-2, the J call TRBJ2-7; unclear D gene. V lost 5 bases to trimming and J lost 1 base, with 9 bases between them. There are 13 residues in the CDR3. Germline-derived CDR1 and CDR2 are SGHTA and FQGNSA. The CDR3 spells CASSRSTSYEQYF. For the CDR3, the DNA is TGTGCCAGCAGCCGGAGTACTTCCTACGAGCAGTACTTC.

This chain links TRBV28 with TRBJ2-2; a possible D gene is TRBD1 (6 bases). V was trimmed by 6 bases and J by 7 bases, leaving 12 bases between them. Germline V CDR1 and CDR2: MDHEN, SYDVKM. The CDR3 length is 13 residues. CDR3 DNA: TGTGCCAGCAGCCACAGGGTTGACGGGGAGCTGTTTTTT. Amino acids: CASSHRVDGELFF.

The chain combines TRBV2 with TRBJ2-5; possibly TRBD1 for D (6 bases). Germline CDR1 reads SNHLY; CDR2 reads FYNNEI. The CDR3 is 16 amino acids. Trimming stripped 6 bases from V and 0 bases from J, with 17 bases between. In nucleotides, the CDR3 is TGTGCCAGCAGCCAGAGGGACATCCGGTACCAAGAGACCCAGTACTTC. This gives the protein CASSQRDIRYQETQYF. The variable domain in full, with the rest retrieved from reference TRBV2 and TRBJ2-5, is EPEVTQTPSHQVTQMGQEVILRCVPISNHLYFYWYRQILGQKVEFLVSFYNNEISEKSEIFDDQFSVERPDGSNFTLKIRSTKLEDSAMYFCASSQRDIRYQETQYFGPGTRLLVL.

Only one count was recorded for this clone. The chain employs TRBV18 and TRBJ2-3; 8 positions match TRBD2. The J segment lost 2 bases and the V segment lost 2 bases, leaving 6 bases of the junction unmatched. In germline, CDR1 is KGHSH, CDR2 LQKENI. The CDR3 has 16 residues. The CDR3 protein is CASSPGGGINTDTQYF. Here the CDR3 DNA reads TGTGCCAGCTCACCAGGCGGGGGGATTAACACAGATACGCAGTATTTT.

The V gene is TRBV6-4, the J gene TRBJ2-7, with TRBD2 matching over 9 bases. CDR1 is MRHNA and CDR2 is SNTAGT in the germline V gene. V was pared by 9 bases and J by 3 bases, with 15 bases of the junction left unmatched. This CDR3 contains 16 residues. In DNA form, the CDR3 reads TGTGCCAGGCTGAAAGAGAACCTAGCGGGAAACTACGAGCAGTACTTC. Encoded protein: CARLKENLAGNYEQYF.